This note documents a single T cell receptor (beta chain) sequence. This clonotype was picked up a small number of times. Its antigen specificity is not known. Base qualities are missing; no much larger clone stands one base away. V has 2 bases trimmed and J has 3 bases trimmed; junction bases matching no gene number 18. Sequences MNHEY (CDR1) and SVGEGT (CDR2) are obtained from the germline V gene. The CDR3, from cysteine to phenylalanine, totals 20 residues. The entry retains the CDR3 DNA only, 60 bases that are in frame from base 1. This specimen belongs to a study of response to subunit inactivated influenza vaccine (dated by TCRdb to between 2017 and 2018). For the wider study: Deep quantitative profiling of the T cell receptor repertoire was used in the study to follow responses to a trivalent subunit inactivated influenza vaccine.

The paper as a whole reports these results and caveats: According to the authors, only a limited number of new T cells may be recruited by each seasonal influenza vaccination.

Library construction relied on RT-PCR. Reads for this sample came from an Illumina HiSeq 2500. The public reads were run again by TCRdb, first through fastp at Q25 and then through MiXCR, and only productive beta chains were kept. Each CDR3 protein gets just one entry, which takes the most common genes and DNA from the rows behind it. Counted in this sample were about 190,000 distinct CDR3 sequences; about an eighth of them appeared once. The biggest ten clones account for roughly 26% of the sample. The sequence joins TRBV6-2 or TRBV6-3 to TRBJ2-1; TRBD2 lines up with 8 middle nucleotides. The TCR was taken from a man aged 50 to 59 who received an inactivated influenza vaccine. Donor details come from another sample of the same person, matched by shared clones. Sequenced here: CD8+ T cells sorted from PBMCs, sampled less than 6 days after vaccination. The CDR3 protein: CASSYPSGVREVSDYNEQFF. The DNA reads TGTGCCAGCAGTTACCCCTCGGGGGTGCGGGAGGTATCTGACTACAATGAGCAGTTCTTC.